The present TCR beta chain was sequenced within a study of T cells in Graves' hyperthyroidism and ophthalmopathy. This clonotype was detected a few times. Regions amplified from RNA transcripts were the TCR beta CDR3 regions. A set of HTBI primers served as the primers for a first-round RT-PCR of the TCR CDR3. TCRdb independently ran MiXCR on the multiplex PCR reads; one entry per CDR3 protein. The table shows nearly 110,000 distinct CDR3 sequences, with around a sixth occurring only once. The sample was blood. This receptor was obtained from a woman aged 50 to 65 with Graves' hyperthyroidism.

Here the CDR3 reads CSVGTDYEQYF. Here the CDR3 DNA reads TGCAGCGTCGGGACAGACTACGAGCAGTACTTC. V is TRBV29-1 and J is TRBJ2-7, with 7 bases aligning to TRBD1. V lost 6 bases to trimming and J lost 3 bases; unmatched junction nucleotides: 2. Germline values: CDR1 SQVTM, CDR2 ANQGSEA. The CDR3 loop spans 11 amino acids.